This T cell receptor beta chain was profiled in a study of T cell responses to AZD1222 COVID-19 vaccine. TCRdb keeps only in-frame clones here, not all; method: immunoSEQ multiplex PCR. The repertoire includes some 120,000 clones, about 86% of them detected once, and 12% sits in the top ten. Germline V lookup: CDR1 SNHLY, CDR2 FYNNEI. The CDR3 sequence is 12 residues long. The V end lost 6 bases, the J end lost 6 bases, and 6 bases lay between the germline ends. The starting material was peripheral blood, obtained on day 0 of AZD1222 vaccination. The chain combines TRBV2 with TRBJ2-6; D is unclear. This receptor was taken from an adult in good health. In nucleotides, the CDR3 is TGTGCCAGCAGCCCAATGGCCAACGTCCTGACTTTC. This encodes CASSPMANVLTF.